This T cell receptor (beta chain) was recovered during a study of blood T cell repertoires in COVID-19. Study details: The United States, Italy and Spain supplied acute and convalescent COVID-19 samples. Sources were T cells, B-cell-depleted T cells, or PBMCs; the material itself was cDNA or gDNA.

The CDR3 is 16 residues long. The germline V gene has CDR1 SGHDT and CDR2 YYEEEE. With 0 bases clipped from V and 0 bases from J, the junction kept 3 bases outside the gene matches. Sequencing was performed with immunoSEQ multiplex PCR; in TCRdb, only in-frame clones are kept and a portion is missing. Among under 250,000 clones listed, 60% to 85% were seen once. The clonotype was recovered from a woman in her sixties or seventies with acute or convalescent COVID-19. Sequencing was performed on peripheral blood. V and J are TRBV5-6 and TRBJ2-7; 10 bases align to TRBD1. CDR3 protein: CASSLADRGSSYEQYF. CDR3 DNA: TGTGCCAGCAGCTTGGCGGACAGGGGGAGCTCCTACGAGCAGTACTTC.